Shown below are 20 T cell receptor beta chains from a single sample sequenced in a study of OX40 agonist ivuxolimab in advanced cancers. The repertoire was sequenced with immunoSEQ multiplex PCR; TCRdb's copy has only in-frame clones and lacks some. Among under 70,000 clones listed, about 89% were seen once. The sequenced sample was CD4+ or CD8+ T cells sorted from blood, obtained in a trial of the OX40 agonist ivuxolimab. These TCRs come from an adult with an advanced solid tumor such as melanoma, head and neck, liver or kidney cancer.

In its sample, this clone was seen a few times. The rearrangement links TRBV23-1 to TRBJ1-2; TRBD1 aligns across 9 bases. TRBV23-1 is recorded as an ORF, its role being uncertain. V was clipped by 2 bases and J by 8 bases; unmatched bases: 12. The CDR3 is 16 residues long. For the CDR3, the DNA is TGCGCCAGCAGTCAAGACACAACAGGGGGCGAGAGAGGCTACACCTTC. Encoded protein: CASSQDTTGGERGYTF.

This clone occurred once. The gene calls are TRBV4-1 and TRBJ1-3; D remains ambiguous. The CDR3 runs 16 residues. The germline CDR1 and CDR2 sequences are MGHRA and YSYEKL. Between the trimmed V and J ends, which lost 6 bases and 0 bases, there was a span of 15 bases. CDR3: CASRPISGASGNTIYF. The DNA of the CDR3 is TGCGCCAGCAGACCGATTTCAGGTGCCTCTGGAAACACCATATATTTT.

The chain links TRBV28 to TRBJ2-7; 7 bases map to TRBD2. Per the germline V gene, CDR1 is MDHEN and CDR2 is SYDVKM. Trimming cost V 6 bases and J 3 bases; bases outside gene matches: 11. This CDR3 contains 15 residues. The CDR3 reads CASREGGEGFYEQYF. CDR3 coding DNA: TGTGCCAGCAGAGAGGGAGGGGAGGGCTTCTACGAGCAGTACTTC.

The rearrangement uses TRBV7-8 and TRBJ2-7; D uncertain. This CDR3 has 11 residues. CDR1 SGHVS and CDR2 FQNEAQ come from the germline V gene. With 4 bases removed from V and 7 bases from J, the gap between germline ends came to 8 bases. CDR3 sequence reads: CASSSPSEQYF. The CDR3 DNA reads TGTGCCAGCAGCTCCCCAAGTGAGCAGTACTTC.

CDR3 in DNA: TGTGCCACCACCGGGACTAGCGGAGCCACTAGCACAGATACGCAGTATTTT. It encodes CATTGTSGATSTDTQYF. The chain has TRBV7-9 and TRBJ2-3, with TRBD2 identical over 11 bases. In germline, CDR1 is SEHNR, CDR2 FQNEAQ (reference sequence). CDR3 size: 17 residues. V shed 10 bases, J shed 0 bases, and the junction held 12 bases outside the gene matches.

The chain carries TRBV28 and TRBJ2-6; perhaps TRBD2 as D (6 bases). The germline V gene encodes CDR1 MDHEN and CDR2 SYDVKM. Trimming cost V 3 bases and J 2 bases, with 8 bases left between them. The CDR3 runs to 15 residues. Here the CDR3 reads CASSFGGAGANVLTF. CDR3 nucleotide sequence: TGTGCCAGCAGTTTTGGAGGGGCTGGGGCCAACGTCCTGACTTTC.

The V gene is TRBV6-5, the J gene TRBJ2-3, with D unresolved. Trimming took off 0 bases at V and 1 base at J, with 5 bases between the two ends. The CDR3 loop spans 14 amino acids. Germline V lookup: CDR1 MNHEY, CDR2 SVGAGI. The CDR3 protein is CASSYSMGTDTQYF. The CDR3 bases are TGTGCCAGCAGTTACTCTATGGGCACAGATACGCAGTATTTT.

This rearrangement joins TRBV7-9 to TRBJ1-1; the D is unclear. V was trimmed by 5 bases and J by 9 bases, leaving 10 bases between them. Germline CDR1 SEHNR, CDR2 FQNEAQ (reference sequence). The CDR3 has 11 amino acids. This CDR3 is CASSVTGKAFF. Here the CDR3 DNA reads TGTGCCAGCAGCGTAACGGGAAAAGCTTTCTTT.

This chain joins TRBV2 and TRBJ2-1, with D perhaps assigned TRBD1 or TRBD2 (5 bases each). CDR3 size: 13 residues. Per the germline V gene, CDR1 is SNHLY and CDR2 is FYNNEI. V lost 8 bases and J lost 4, with 12 bases in between. CDR3 sequence reads: CASYGASYNEQFF. Written as DNA, the CDR3 is TGTGCCAGCTACGGGGCCTCGTACAATGAGCAGTTCTTC.

This chain joins TRBV5-4 and TRBJ2-2, with 11 bases that match TRBD2. The J segment lost 0 bases and the V segment lost 4 bases, leaving 5 bases of the junction unmatched. CDR1 and CDR2 from the germline V gene are SGHNT and YYREEE (reference sequence). This CDR3 region has 17 residues. DNA of the CDR3: TGTGCCAGCAGCCGGGGACTAGCGGCCTCGAACACCGGGGAGCTGTTTTTT. It codes for CASSRGLAASNTGELFF.

The chain joins TRBV2 to TRBJ2-5; a possible D gene is TRBD2 (5 bases). Germline-derived CDR1 and CDR2 are SNHLY and FYNNEI. The germline V and J ends were trimmed by 6 bases and 3 bases, with 5 bases remaining between them. The CDR3 is 11 residues long. CDR3 residues: CASREEETQYF. DNA for the CDR3: TGTGCCAGCAGGGAGGAAGAGACCCAGTACTTC.

This clone was recorded once. The chain carries TRBV10-3 and TRBJ2-7, with D possibly matching TRBD2 (6 bases). The CDR3 runs 14 residues. From germline, CDR1 is ENHRY and CDR2 SYGVKD. Between the trimmed V and J ends, which lost 8 bases and 4 bases, there was a span of 18 bases. DNA of the CDR3: TGTGCCATCCGGAGTGGGCTAGCGCGTTACGAGCAGTACTTC. Translation: CAIRSGLARYEQYF.

This chain's CDR3 is CASSFSPQHNEQFF. In DNA, the CDR3 is TGTGCCAGCAGCTTCAGTCCCCAGCACAATGAGCAGTTCTTC. This sequence joins TRBV4-2 and TRBJ2-1; D remains unclear. This CDR3 comprises 14 residues. Trimming stripped 5 bases from V and 5 bases from J, with 13 bases between. Germline loops: CDR1 LGHNA, CDR2 YNFKEQ.

The chain is built from TRBV7-3 and TRBJ2-7; D may be TRBD2 (6 bases). The CDR3 is 14 residues long. Germline V lookup: CDR1 SGHTA, CDR2 FQGTGA. Trimming took 2 bases from V and 6 from J, leaving 14 bases between them. The CDR3 nucleotides are TGTGCCAGCAGCTTAGGAGGGTTGGGGTTCGAGCAGTACTTC. Protein: CASSLGGLGFEQYF.

This clone was picked up one time. The chain carries TRBV2 and TRBJ2-7; D is perhaps TRBD1 (6 bases). The germline V and J ends were trimmed by 7 bases and 5 bases, with 18 bases remaining between them. Germline CDR1 is SNHLY and CDR2 is FYNNEI. This CDR3 spans 14 amino acids. The CDR3 sequence: CASIKGQFEDEQYF. The CDR3 nucleotides are TGTGCCAGCATAAAAGGACAGTTTGAAGACGAGCAGTACTTC.

The genes are TRBV7-9 and TRBJ1-3; D remains ambiguous. CDR3 length: 15 residues. Germline CDR1 SEHNR, CDR2 FQNEAQ (reference sequence). V gave up 6 bases and J gave up 2 bases, with 14 bases separating them. CDR3 protein: CASRNRVSAGNTIYF. The CDR3 DNA reads TGTGCCAGCAGGAACCGGGTCAGCGCTGGAAACACCATATATTTT.

The CDR3 sequence is CASSLESGGRAMAQYF. CDR3 nucleotides: TGTGCCAGCAGCTTAGAGTCCGGCGGGAGGGCCATGGCCCAGTACTTC. The rearrangement uses TRBV7-6 and TRBJ2-5, with 9 bases aligning to TRBD2. CDR3 length: 16 amino acids. Germline CDR1 SGHVS, CDR2 FNYEAQ. The V segment lost 1 base and the J segment 9 bases; nucleotides outside the gene matches: 12.

This rearrangement joins TRBV7-2 to TRBJ2-1, with a possible D match to TRBD2 (6 bases). Trimming left V 1 base short and J 5 bases short, with 15 bases between. The CDR3 has 16 residues. In germline, CDR1 is SGHTA, CDR2 FQGNSA. The CDR3 region is CASSLVPPGAHNEQFF. CDR3 DNA sequence: TGTGCCAGCAGCTTAGTACCACCGGGAGCCCACAATGAGCAGTTCTTC.

The chain carries TRBV27 and TRBJ2-2; 10 bases agree with TRBD2. Germline V gives CDR1 MNHEY, CDR2 SMNVEV (reference sequence). This CDR3 contains 16 residues. V shed 3 bases, J shed 1 base, and the junction held 2 bases outside the gene matches. The CDR3 sequence is CASSFRLAGNTGELFF. The DNA of the CDR3 is TGTGCCAGCAGTTTCAGACTAGCGGGGAACACCGGGGAGCTGTTTTTT.

This rearrangement joins TRBV4-3 to TRBJ1-6; the D is unclear. Trimming cost V 0 bases and J 11 bases, with 8 bases left between them. The CDR3 length is 13 residues. The germline V gene has CDR1 LGHNA and CDR2 YSLEER. The CDR3 sequence: CASSQEQRTPLHF. DNA for the CDR3: TGCGCCAGCAGCCAAGAGCAACGGACACCCCTCCACTTT.